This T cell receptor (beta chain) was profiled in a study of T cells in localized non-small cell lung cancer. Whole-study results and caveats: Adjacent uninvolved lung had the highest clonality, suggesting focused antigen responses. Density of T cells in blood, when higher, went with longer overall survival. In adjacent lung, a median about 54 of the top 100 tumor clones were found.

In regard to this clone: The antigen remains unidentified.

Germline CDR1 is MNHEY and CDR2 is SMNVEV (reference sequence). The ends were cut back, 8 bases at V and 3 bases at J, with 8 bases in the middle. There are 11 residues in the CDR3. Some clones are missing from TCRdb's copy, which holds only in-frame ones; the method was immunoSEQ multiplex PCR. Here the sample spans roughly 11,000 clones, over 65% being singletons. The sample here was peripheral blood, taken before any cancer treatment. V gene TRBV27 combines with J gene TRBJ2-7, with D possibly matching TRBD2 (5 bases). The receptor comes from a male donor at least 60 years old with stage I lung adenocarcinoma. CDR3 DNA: TGTGCCAGCGCCGGACTCTACGAGCAGTACTTC. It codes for CASAGLYEQYF.